Presented here are 9 T cell receptor beta chains from one specimen sequenced in a study of T cell changes during pregnancy in multiple sclerosis. Only in-frame clones appear in the TCRdb table, and some are missing; sequencing was by immunoSEQ multiplex PCR. Here the sample spans 46,000 or so clones, 85% to 90% being singletons. Sequencing used peripheral blood, obtained in the second trimester of pregnancy. The receptors were gathered from a female donor in good health, enrolled as a control in a pregnancy study.

This clone was recorded once. J is TRBJ2-5 and V is TRBV5-1, with 8 positions matching TRBD2. This CDR3 is 15 amino acids long. Trimming at V came to 4 bases and at J to 5 bases, leaving 10 bases not matched to a gene. The germline V gene has CDR1 SGHRS and CDR2 YFSETQ. The CDR3 is CASSREGGLGETQYF. CDR3 in DNA: TGCGCCAGCAGCCGAGAGGGGGGACTAGGGGAGACCCAGTACTTC.

This sequence joins TRBV2 and TRBJ2-3, with D perhaps matching TRBD1 (6 bases). There are 14 residues in the CDR3. Trimming took off 4 bases at V and 0 bases at J, with 8 bases between the two ends. The germline CDR1 and CDR2 sequences are SNHLY and FYNNEI. As DNA, the CDR3 is TGTGCCAGCAGTGGGCAGGGGAGCACAGATACGCAGTATTTT. Protein sequence: CASSGQGSTDTQYF.

The rearrangement links TRBV5-6 to TRBJ2-3, with 8 bases lining up with TRBD2. The CDR3 is made up of 16 amino acids. V lost 0 bases, J lost 3 bases, and 6 bases stayed unmatched. Looked up from germline, CDR1 is SGHDT and CDR2 is YYEEEE. The CDR3 region is CASSLVLAGTTDTQYF. The DNA for the CDR3 is TGTGCCAGCAGCTTGGTTCTAGCGGGCACTACAGATACGCAGTATTTT.

The rearrangement links TRBV9 to TRBJ2-3; 8 bases fit TRBD2. Unmatched junction bases numbered 3, after V lost 0 bases and J lost 0 bases. The germline V gene has CDR1 SGDLS and CDR2 YYNGEE. The CDR3 has 16 amino acids. CDR3 sequence: CASSVGSGASTDTQYF. As DNA, the CDR3 is TGTGCCAGCAGCGTAGGTAGCGGGGCCAGCACAGATACGCAGTATTTT.

The chain links TRBV27 to TRBJ2-4; 9 bases line up with TRBD1. The CDR3 contains 14 residues. Germline loops: CDR1 MNHEY, CDR2 SMNVEV (reference sequence). After removal of 4 bases from V and 4 bases from J, the junction contained 2 bases not matched to a gene. The CDR3: CASSSGQGKNIQYF. DNA for the CDR3: TGTGCCAGCAGTTCCGGACAGGGGAAAAACATTCAGTACTTC.

A single count supports this clone. The V call is TRBV5-6, the J call TRBJ1-1, with D unresolved. This CDR3 comprises 14 residues. Germline V gene data show CDR1 as SGHDT and CDR2 as YYEEEE. V dropped 5 bases and J dropped 11 bases, with 22 bases sitting between them. The CDR3 region is CASSPDSGAGEAFF. The CDR3 DNA sequence: TGTGCCAGCAGTCCCGACTCTGGCGCGGGTGAGGCTTTCTTT.

The chain has TRBV7-2 and TRBJ2-2; 9 bases fit TRBD1. The V segment lost 5 bases and the J segment 5 bases; nucleotides outside the gene matches: 6. Per germline, CDR1 SGHTA and CDR2 FQGNSA. The CDR3 sequence is 15 residues long. CDR3 in amino acids: CASSPGQGITGELFF. CDR3 bases: TGTGCCAGCAGCCCGGGACAGGGTATAACCGGGGAGCTGTTTTTT.

The V and J genes are TRBV5-1 and TRBJ2-7; TRBD2 matches 11 bases. Germline V gene sequence: CDR1 SGHRS, CDR2 YFSETQ. This CDR3 contains 16 residues. V shed 1 base and J 5 bases; nucleotides not matched to a gene: 8. CDR3 bases: TGCGCCAGCAGCTTGCCCAATAGCGGGGGGGCGAACGAGCAGTACTTC. This gives the protein CASSLPNSGGANEQYF.

The chain is built from TRBV30 and TRBJ1-5; D is perhaps TRBD1 (5 bases). Germline V CDR1 and CDR2: GTSNPN, SVGIG (reference sequence). Trimming pared 3 bases from V and 1 base from J, leaving 7 bases between. CDR3 length: 13 residues. Here the CDR3 reads CAWRAGSNQPQHF. The CDR3 DNA reads as TGTGCCTGGAGGGCAGGGAGCAATCAGCCCCAGCATTTT.